Listed here are 25 T cell receptor beta chains from one sample, sequenced in a study of chemoradiotherapy in HPV16-positive cancers. Sequencing was performed with immunoSEQ multiplex PCR; in TCRdb, only in-frame clones are kept and a portion is missing. The sample holds tens of thousands of clones; approximately 88% are singletons and the top ten take less than 6%. The specimen was blood, collected from a patient who underwent chemoradiotherapy. The receptors stem from a human donor with HPV-associated anogenital cancer.

J is TRBJ2-3 and V is TRBV2; 11 positions match TRBD2. CDR3 size: 17 residues. From germline, CDR1 is SNHLY and CDR2 FYNNEI. The ends lost 6 bases at V and 5 bases at J; junction bases unmatched: 13. CDR3: CASSVAIAGGQGDTQYF. The DNA for the CDR3 is TGTGCCAGCAGCGTCGCTATAGCGGGGGGGCAGGGAGATACGCAGTATTTT.

The rearrangement uses TRBV11-2 and TRBJ2-3; 9 bases map to TRBD2. CDR1 and CDR2 (germline): SGHAT, FQNNGV. With 3 bases clipped from V and 2 bases from J, the junction kept 3 bases outside the gene matches. The length of the CDR3 is 15 residues. The CDR3 region is CASSLSGGNTDTQYF. CDR3 nucleotides: TGTGCCAGCAGCTTGAGCGGGGGGAACACAGATACGCAGTATTTT.

For this clone: One junction end does not reproduce the germline sequence, and a read error may be involved. The rearrangement joins TRBV5-6 to TRBJ1-4; TRBD1 might be the D (6 bases). This CDR3 spans 12 amino acids. Germline CDR1 is SGHDT and CDR2 is YYEEEE. The CDR3 reads CASSLVDRPLNF. The CDR3 coding sequence is TGTGCCAGCAGCCTGGTAGACAGGCCATTAAATTTT.

This chain connects TRBV6-4 to TRBJ2-3, with 10 bases fitting TRBD2. V gave up 4 bases and J gave up 5 bases; unmatched junction bases: 6. The V gene's germline CDR1 is MRHNA and CDR2 SNTAGT. This CDR3 spans 15 amino acids. In DNA form, the CDR3 reads TGTGCCAGCAGTGGTCAGCGGGGGGGCCAAGATACGCAGTATTTT. Amino acid sequence: CASSGQRGGQDTQYF.

V usage is TRBV5-1 and J usage is TRBJ1-2, with 10 nucleotides matching TRBD1. Germline lookup yields CDR1 SGHRS and CDR2 YFSETQ. Unmatched junction bases numbered 9, after V lost 4 bases and J lost 0 bases. The CDR3 sequence is 17 residues long. Here the CDR3 reads CASSLRTGGGTNYGYTF. CDR3 DNA sequence: TGCGCCAGCAGCCTTAGGACAGGGGGGGGAACTAACTATGGCTACACCTTC. Full variable domain (missing parts from reference TRBV5-1 and TRBJ1-2): KAGVTQTPRYLIKTRGQQVTLSCSPISGHRSVSWYQQTPGQGLQFLFEYFSETQRNKGNFPGRFSGRQFSNSRSEMNVSTLELGDSALYLCASSLRTGGGTNYGYTFGSGTRLTVV.

The chain is built from TRBV18 and TRBJ2-1; 7 nucleotides align to TRBD2. Looked up from germline, CDR1 is KGHSH and CDR2 is LQKENI. Unmatched junction bases numbered 11, after V lost 0 bases and J lost 9 bases. This CDR3 region has 16 residues. The CDR3 spells CASSPPSGEPVAEQFF. CDR3 nucleotides: TGTGCCAGCTCACCACCCAGCGGGGAGCCGGTGGCTGAGCAGTTCTTC. The full variable domain, its missing parts supplied by reference TRBV18 and TRBJ2-1, is NAGVMQNPRHLVRRRGQEARLRCSPMKGHSHVYWYRQLPEEGLKFMVYLQKENIIDESGMPKERFSAEFPKEGPSILRIQQVVRGDSAAYFCASSPPSGEPVAEQFFGPGTRLTVL.

This clone came up once. The chain couples TRBV7-2 to TRBJ2-1; the match to TRBD2 covers 10 bases. The trim removed 1 base at V and 7 bases at J, leaving 7 bases unmatched. Germline V gene lookup returns CDR1 SGHTA and CDR2 FQGNSA. The length of the CDR3 is 16 residues. The CDR3 nucleotides are TGTGCCAGCAGCTTAGTAGCGGGGGGAATGAATAATGAGCAGTTCTTC. Its protein is CASSLVAGGMNNEQFF.

The V and J genes are TRBV28 and TRBJ2-7; 8 nucleotides align to TRBD1. Trimming cost V 6 bases and J 2 bases; bases outside gene matches: 6. Germline CDR1 reads MDHEN; CDR2 reads SYDVKM. CDR3 length: 14 amino acids. The CDR3 is CASRTGQVPYEQYF. CDR3 nucleotides: TGTGCCAGCAGAACGGGACAGGTCCCCTACGAGCAGTACTTC.

This sequence joins TRBV19 and TRBJ1-4, with D unresolved. V lost 4 bases, J lost 0 bases, and 15 bases lay in between. CDR1 is LNHDA and CDR2 is SQIVND in the germline V gene (reference sequence). The CDR3 is 17 residues long. The CDR3 here is CASSRAGSPTTNEKLFF. Here the CDR3 DNA reads TGTGCCAGTAGTAGAGCCGGGAGCCCGACAACTAATGAAAAACTGTTTTTT.

This clone was counted once. The CDR3 spells CASSLEGPFEAFF. The CDR3 DNA follows: TGTGCCAGCAGCTTGGAGGGGCCCTTTGAAGCTTTCTTT. J is TRBJ1-1 and V is TRBV5-5; TRBD1 might be the D (5 bases). Germline-derived CDR1 and CDR2 are SGHKS and YYEKEE (reference sequence). The CDR3 length is 13 residues. Trimming removed 0 bases at V and 7 bases at J, with 10 bases between.

This chain uses TRBV6-5 with TRBJ1-5, with 7 positions matching TRBD1. This CDR3 contains 15 residues. Germline V CDR1 and CDR2: MNHEY, SVGAGI. J lost 6 bases, V lost 6 bases, and 11 bases had no gene match. The CDR3 protein is CASRRDREARQPQHF. CDR3 coding DNA: TGTGCCAGCAGACGAGACAGGGAAGCTCGTCAGCCCCAGCATTTT.

The chain is built from TRBV5-5 and TRBJ2-3; D is unclear. Germline lookup yields CDR1 SGHKS and CDR2 YYEKEE (reference sequence). V gave up 0 bases and J gave up 0 bases, with 5 bases separating them. CDR3 length: 14 amino acids. This CDR3 is CASSLETSTDTQYF. The CDR3, as DNA: TGTGCCAGCAGCTTGGAAACTAGCACAGATACGCAGTATTTT. Complete variable domain (other parts from reference TRBV5-5 and TRBJ2-3): DAGVTQSPTHLIKTRGQQVTLRCSPISGHKSVSWYQQVLGQGPQFIFQYYEKEERGRGNFPDRFSARQFPNYSSELNVNALLLGDSALYLCASSLETSTDTQYFGPGTRLTVL.

There are a few counts of this clone. This chain joins TRBV5-6 and TRBJ2-1, with 11 bases lining up with TRBD1. The CDR3 runs 15 residues. V lost 5 bases to trimming and J lost 3 bases; unmatched junction nucleotides: 4. Germline CDR1 SGHDT, CDR2 YYEEEE. CDR3 in DNA: TGTGCCAGCAGTTCCGGGACAGGGGGCTACAATGAGCAGTTCTTC. Translating it yields CASSSGTGGYNEQFF.

In its sample, this clone was seen once. This sequence joins TRBV30 and TRBJ1-5; D might be TRBD1 (5 bases). Per the germline V gene, CDR1 is GTSNPN and CDR2 is SVGIG (reference sequence). This CDR3 has 15 residues. Trimming stripped 0 bases from V and 2 bases from J, with 11 bases between. The CDR3 spells CAWSVRGAGNQPQHF. CDR3 sequence (DNA): TGTGCCTGGAGTGTACGAGGGGCGGGCAATCAGCCCCAGCATTTT. Supplemented by reference TRBV30 and TRBJ1-5, the full variable domain reads SQTIHQWPATLVQPVGSPLSLECTVEGTSNPNLYWYRQAAGRGLQLLFYSVGIGQISSEVPQNLSASRPQDRQFILSSKKLLLSDSGFYLCAWSVRGAGNQPQHFGDGTRLSIL.

The V call is TRBV30, the J call TRBJ2-5; TRBD2 aligns across 7 bases. CDR1 and CDR2 from the germline V gene are GTSNPN and SVGIG (reference sequence). This CDR3 is 12 amino acids long. V was clipped by 5 bases and J by 1 base; unmatched bases: 1. CDR3 nucleotide sequence: TGTGCCTGGGAGCGGGGCCAAGAGACCCAGTACTTC. Amino acids: CAWERGQETQYF.

This sequence joins TRBV5-1 and TRBJ1-3; tentatively, D is TRBD1 (6 bases). V dropped 1 base and J dropped 0 bases, with 17 bases sitting between them. In germline, CDR1 is SGHRS, CDR2 YFSETQ. The CDR3 consists of 18 residues. The CDR3 loop reads CASSLTVQGTISGNTIYF. The CDR3, as DNA: TGCGCCAGCAGCTTGACGGTACAGGGAACTATCTCTGGAAACACCATATATTTT.

CDR3 sequence: CASSYSNRGLGYGYTF. CDR3 DNA sequence: TGTGCCAGCAGTTACTCGAACAGGGGGCTTGGCTATGGCTACACCTTC. This chain connects TRBV6-6 to TRBJ1-2; TRBD1 aligns across 9 bases. The CDR3 runs to 16 residues. V shed 0 bases and J 4 bases; nucleotides not matched to a gene: 6. Germline CDR1 MNHNY, CDR2 SVGAGI (reference sequence).

The chain carries TRBV6-1 and TRBJ1-6; D gene uncertain. The CDR3 spans 18 residues. Germline CDR1 MNHNS, CDR2 SASEGT. The ends were cut back, 1 base at V and 2 bases at J, with 15 bases in the middle. The DNA for the CDR3 is TGTGCCAGCAGTGAAGTTAATCAGGCGTACCCCTATAATTCACCCCTCCACTTT. Amino acids: CASSEVNQAYPYNSPLHF.

CDR3 coding DNA: TGTGCCAGCAGTTACGGTGGACAGGGCACAGATACGCAGTATTTT. Translating gives CASSYGGQGTDTQYF. The J gene is TRBJ2-3, the V gene TRBV6-5; 7 nucleotides line up with TRBD1. The CDR3 runs 15 residues. Losses at the gene ends were 2 bases for V and 1 base for J; bases not matched to a gene: 3. Germline-derived CDR1 and CDR2 are MNHEY and SVGAGI.

This clone was counted a single time. The chain links TRBV15 to TRBJ1-1; 7 bases are shared with TRBD1. The CDR3 contains 13 residues. Trimming cost V 8 bases and J 2 bases; bases outside gene matches: 5. Germline values: CDR1 LNHNV, CDR2 YYDKDF (reference sequence). CDR3 residues: CATQRDRNTEAFF. In DNA form, the CDR3 reads TGTGCCACCCAACGGGACAGAAACACTGAAGCTTTCTTT.

This clone was recorded a few times. The genes are TRBV2 and TRBJ2-5; TRBD1 matches at 8 bases. Trimming cost V 5 bases and J 1 base; bases outside gene matches: 9. The CDR3 covers 16 residues. Germline CDR1 SNHLY, CDR2 FYNNEI. In DNA form, the CDR3 reads TGTGCCAGCAGTCGTTTAACAACAGGGGGCCAAGAGACCCAGTACTTC. It is translated as CASSRLTTGGQETQYF.

The rearrangement uses TRBV30 and TRBJ2-1, with D possibly TRBD2 on 5 matching bases. The CDR3 runs 14 residues. The V end lost 5 bases, the J end lost 10 bases, and 21 bases lay between the germline ends. CDR1 is GTSNPN and CDR2 is SVGIG in the germline V gene (reference sequence). CDR3 in amino acids: CAWGSGSIVGEQFF. The CDR3 coding sequence is TGTGCCTGGGGGTCGGGGAGCATTGTTGGGGAGCAGTTCTTC.

The gene calls are TRBV14 and TRBJ2-2; D is possibly TRBD2 (5 bases). CDR1 and CDR2 from the germline V gene are SGHDN and FVKESK. V lost 1 base and J lost 2, with 14 bases in between. The CDR3 covers 17 residues. The CDR3 spells CASSQGKAALNTGELFF. The CDR3 DNA follows: TGTGCCAGCAGCCAAGGAAAAGCGGCTCTTAACACCGGGGAGCTGTTTTTT.

The chain carries TRBV7-9 and TRBJ1-4; D might be TRBD1 (5 bases). The germline CDR1 and CDR2 sequences are SEHNR and FQNEAQ (reference sequence). The CDR3 is 15 residues long. Trimming removed 1 base from V and 8 bases from J, with 14 bases in between. CDR3 amino acids: CASSLEWAGPEKLFF. The CDR3 DNA sequence: TGTGCCAGCAGCTTAGAATGGGCAGGGCCAGAAAAACTGTTTTTT.

V and J are TRBV4-2 and TRBJ1-3; D unresolved. CDR1 and CDR2 from the germline V gene are LGHNA and YNFKEQ. This CDR3 region has 15 residues. Deletions cut 1 base from V and 0 bases from J, with 7 bases between. The CDR3 DNA reads as TGTGCCAGCAGCCAAGTGCAGAGCTCTGGAAACACCATATATTTT. It specifies CASSQVQSSGNTIYF.